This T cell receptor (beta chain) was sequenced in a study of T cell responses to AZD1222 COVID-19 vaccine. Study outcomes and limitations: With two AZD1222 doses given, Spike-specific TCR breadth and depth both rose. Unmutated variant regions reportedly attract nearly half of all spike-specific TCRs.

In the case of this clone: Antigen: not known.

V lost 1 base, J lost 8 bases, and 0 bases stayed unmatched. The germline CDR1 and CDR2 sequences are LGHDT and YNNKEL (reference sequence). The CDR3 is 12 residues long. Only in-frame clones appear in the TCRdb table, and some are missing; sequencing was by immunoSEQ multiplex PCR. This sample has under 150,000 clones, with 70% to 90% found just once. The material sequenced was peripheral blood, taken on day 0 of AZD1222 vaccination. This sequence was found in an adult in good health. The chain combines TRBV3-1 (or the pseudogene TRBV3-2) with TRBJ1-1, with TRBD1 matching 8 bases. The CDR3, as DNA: TGTGCCAGCAGCCAAGGGGACAGGGAAGCTTTCTTT. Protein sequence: CASSQGDREAFF.